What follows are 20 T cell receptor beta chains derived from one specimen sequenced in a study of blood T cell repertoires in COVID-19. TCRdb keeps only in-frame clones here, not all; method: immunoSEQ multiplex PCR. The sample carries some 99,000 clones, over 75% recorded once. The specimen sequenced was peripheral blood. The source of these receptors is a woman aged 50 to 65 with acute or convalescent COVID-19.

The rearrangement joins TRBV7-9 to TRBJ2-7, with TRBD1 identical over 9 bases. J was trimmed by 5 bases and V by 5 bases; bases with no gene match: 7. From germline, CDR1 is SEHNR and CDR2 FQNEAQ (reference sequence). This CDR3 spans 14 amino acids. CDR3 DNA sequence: TGTGCCAGCAGCCGGGCTGGGACAGGGAACGAGCAGTACTTC. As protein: CASSRAGTGNEQYF.

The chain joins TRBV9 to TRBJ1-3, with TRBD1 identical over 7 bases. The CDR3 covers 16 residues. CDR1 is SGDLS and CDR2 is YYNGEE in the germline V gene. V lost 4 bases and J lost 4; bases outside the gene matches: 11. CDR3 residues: CASSPQGDLNGNTIYF. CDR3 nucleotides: TGTGCCAGCAGCCCCCAGGGGGATCTGAACGGAAACACCATATATTTT.

The CDR3 reads CATGVSSYYGYTF. The CDR3 nucleotides read TGTGCCACCGGGGTTAGTAGCTACTATGGCTACACCTTC. The chain carries TRBV19 and TRBJ1-2, with unresolved D. This CDR3 spans 13 amino acids. Germline CDR1 LNHDA, CDR2 SQIVND (reference sequence). Trimming removed 10 bases at V and 3 bases at J, with 15 bases between.

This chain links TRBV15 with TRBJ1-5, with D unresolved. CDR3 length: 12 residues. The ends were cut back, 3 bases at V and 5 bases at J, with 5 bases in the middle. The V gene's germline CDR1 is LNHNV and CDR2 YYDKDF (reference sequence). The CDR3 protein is CATSSQYQPQHF. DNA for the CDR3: TGTGCCACCAGCAGCCAATATCAGCCCCAGCATTTT.

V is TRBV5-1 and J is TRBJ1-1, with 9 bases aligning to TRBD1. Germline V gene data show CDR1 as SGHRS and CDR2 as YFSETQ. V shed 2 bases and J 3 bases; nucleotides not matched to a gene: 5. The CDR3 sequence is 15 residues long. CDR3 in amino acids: CASSFRTGADTEAFF. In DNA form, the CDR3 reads TGCGCCAGCAGCTTTAGGACAGGGGCGGACACTGAAGCTTTCTTT.

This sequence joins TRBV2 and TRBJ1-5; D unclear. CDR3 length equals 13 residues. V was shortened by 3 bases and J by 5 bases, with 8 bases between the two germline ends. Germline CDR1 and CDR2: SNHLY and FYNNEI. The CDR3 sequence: CASSEGSHQPQHF. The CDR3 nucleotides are TGTGCCAGCAGTGAGGGCAGCCATCAGCCCCAGCATTTT. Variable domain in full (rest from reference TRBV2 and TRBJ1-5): EPEVTQTPSHQVTQMGQEVILRCVPISNHLYFYWYRQILGQKVEFLVSFYNNEISEKSEIFDDQFSVERPDGSNFTLKIRSTKLEDSAMYFCASSEGSHQPQHFGDGTRLSIL.

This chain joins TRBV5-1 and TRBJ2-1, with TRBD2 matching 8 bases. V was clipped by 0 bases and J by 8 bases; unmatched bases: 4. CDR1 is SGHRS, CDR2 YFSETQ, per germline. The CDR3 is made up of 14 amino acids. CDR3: CASSLGQTSDEQFF. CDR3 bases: TGCGCCAGCAGCTTGGGCCAGACTAGCGATGAGCAGTTCTTC.

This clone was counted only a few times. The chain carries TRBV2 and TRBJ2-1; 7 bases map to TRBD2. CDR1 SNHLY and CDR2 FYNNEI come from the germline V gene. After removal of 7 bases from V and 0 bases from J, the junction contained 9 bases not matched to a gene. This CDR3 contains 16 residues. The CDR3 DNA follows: TGTGCCAGCAACCGGTGGCGGGGGTCCTCCTACAATGAGCAGTTCTTC. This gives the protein CASNRWRGSSYNEQFF.

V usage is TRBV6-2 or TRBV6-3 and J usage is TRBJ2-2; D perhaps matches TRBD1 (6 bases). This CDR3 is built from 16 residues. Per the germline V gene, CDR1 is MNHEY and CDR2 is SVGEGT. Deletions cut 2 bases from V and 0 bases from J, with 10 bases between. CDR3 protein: CASSYRRTANTGELFF. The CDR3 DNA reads TGTGCCAGCAGTTACCGGCGGACAGCGAACACCGGGGAGCTGTTTTTT.

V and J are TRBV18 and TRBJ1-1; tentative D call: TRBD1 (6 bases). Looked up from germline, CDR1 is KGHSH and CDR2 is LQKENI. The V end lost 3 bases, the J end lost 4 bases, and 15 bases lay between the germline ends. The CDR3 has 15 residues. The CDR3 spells CASSPIREGGTEAFF. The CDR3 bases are TGTGCCAGCTCACCTATCCGGGAGGGGGGCACTGAAGCTTTCTTT.

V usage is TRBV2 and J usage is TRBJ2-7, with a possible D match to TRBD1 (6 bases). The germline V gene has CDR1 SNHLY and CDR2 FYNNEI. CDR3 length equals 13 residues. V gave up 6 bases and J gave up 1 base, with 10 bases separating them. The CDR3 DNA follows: TGTGCCAGCAGGATTACAGGGTCCTACGAGCAGTACTTC. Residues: CASRITGSYEQYF.

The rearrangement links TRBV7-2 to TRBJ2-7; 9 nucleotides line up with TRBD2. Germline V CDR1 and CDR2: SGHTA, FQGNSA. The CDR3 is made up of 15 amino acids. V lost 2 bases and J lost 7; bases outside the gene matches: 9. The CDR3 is CASSLPPSGAREQYF. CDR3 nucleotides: TGTGCCAGCAGCTTACCCCCTAGCGGGGCAAGGGAGCAGTACTTC.

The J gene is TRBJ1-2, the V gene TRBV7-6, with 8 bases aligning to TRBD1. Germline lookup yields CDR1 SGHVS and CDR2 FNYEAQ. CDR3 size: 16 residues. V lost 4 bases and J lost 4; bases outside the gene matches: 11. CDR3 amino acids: CASSSFRDRPFYGYTF. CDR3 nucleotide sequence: TGTGCCAGCAGCTCCTTCCGGGACAGGCCTTTCTATGGCTACACCTTC.

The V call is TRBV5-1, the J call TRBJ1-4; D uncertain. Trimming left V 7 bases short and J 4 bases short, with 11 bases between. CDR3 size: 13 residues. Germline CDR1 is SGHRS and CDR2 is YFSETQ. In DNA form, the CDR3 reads TGCGCCAGCGGGAGAGGGAATAATGAAAAACTGTTTTTT. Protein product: CASGRGNNEKLFF.

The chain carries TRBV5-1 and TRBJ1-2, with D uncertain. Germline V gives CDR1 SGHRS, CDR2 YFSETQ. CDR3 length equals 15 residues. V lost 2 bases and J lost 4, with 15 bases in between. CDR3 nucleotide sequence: TGCGCCAGCAGCTTTTCTACGCACAGCCCCTATGGCTACACCTTC. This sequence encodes CASSFSTHSPYGYTF.

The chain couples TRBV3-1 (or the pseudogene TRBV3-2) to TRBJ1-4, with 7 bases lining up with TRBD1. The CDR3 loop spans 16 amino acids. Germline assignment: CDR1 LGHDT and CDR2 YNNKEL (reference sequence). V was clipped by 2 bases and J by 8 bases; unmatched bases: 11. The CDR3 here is CASSQSVMQGDEKLFF. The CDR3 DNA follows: TGTGCCAGCAGCCAATCCGTAATGCAGGGGGACGAAAAACTGTTTTTT.

The CDR3 spells CASSLSGGGNSPLHF. CDR3 bases: TGTGCCAGCAGTTTATCCGGCGGGGGAAATTCACCCCTCCACTTT. The V call is TRBV27, the J call TRBJ1-6, with a possible D match to TRBD1 (5 bases). Germline loops: CDR1 MNHEY, CDR2 SMNVEV (reference sequence). Trimming cost V 0 bases and J 7 bases, with 10 bases left between them. The CDR3 covers 15 residues.

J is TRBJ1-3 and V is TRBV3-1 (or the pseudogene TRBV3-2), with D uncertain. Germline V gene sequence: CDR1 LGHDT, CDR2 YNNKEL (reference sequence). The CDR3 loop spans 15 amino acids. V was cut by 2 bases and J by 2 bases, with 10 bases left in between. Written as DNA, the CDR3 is TGTGCCAGCAGCCAAAATGGAGGAGCTGGAAACACCATATATTTT. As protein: CASSQNGGAGNTIYF.

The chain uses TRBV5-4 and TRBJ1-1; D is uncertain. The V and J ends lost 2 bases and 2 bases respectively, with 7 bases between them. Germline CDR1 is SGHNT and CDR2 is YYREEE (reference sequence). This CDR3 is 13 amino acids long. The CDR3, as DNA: TGTGCCAGCAGCTTTTCGGGAAACACTGAAGCTTTCTTT. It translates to CASSFSGNTEAFF.

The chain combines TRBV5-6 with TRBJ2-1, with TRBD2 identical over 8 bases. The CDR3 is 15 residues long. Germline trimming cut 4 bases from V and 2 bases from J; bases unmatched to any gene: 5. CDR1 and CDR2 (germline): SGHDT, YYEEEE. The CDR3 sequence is CASSRGGHAYNEQFF. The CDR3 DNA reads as TGTGCCAGCAGCCGGGGGGGCCACGCCTACAATGAGCAGTTCTTC.